What follows are 16 T cell receptor beta chains derived from one specimen sequenced in a study of blood T cell repertoires in COVID-19. The method was immunoSEQ multiplex PCR; TCRdb's version includes in-frame clones alone and lacks a portion of them. The sample contains under 250,000 clones, approximately 85% of which appear only once. The sample was peripheral blood. The receptors come from a woman older than 75 with COVID-19, enrolled during active disease.

The rearrangement links TRBV3-1 (or the pseudogene TRBV3-2) to TRBJ1-2; 9 positions agree with TRBD1. The CDR3 contains 17 residues. In germline, CDR1 is LGHDT, CDR2 YNNKEL (reference sequence). V was clipped by 4 bases and J by 6 bases; unmatched bases: 15. CDR3 bases: TGTGCCAGCAGCCTCTTACAGGGGGCGCGGGGATTTCATGGCTACACCTTC. It encodes CASSLLQGARGFHGYTF.

The chain uses TRBV4-2 and TRBJ2-3; 12 nucleotides line up with TRBD2. CDR3 length: 17 residues. The trim removed 0 bases at V and 5 bases at J, leaving 6 bases unmatched. Per germline, CDR1 LGHNA and CDR2 YNFKEQ. The CDR3 bases are TGTGCCAGCAGCCAAGAATCTAGCGGGGGGGCCGGAGATACGCAGTATTTT. Translation gives CASSQESSGGAGDTQYF.

Concerning this clone itself: Other DNA sequences in the same sample also yield this CDR3. The genes are TRBV5-1 and TRBJ2-3; D may be TRBD2 (5 bases). Between the trimmed V and J ends, which lost 1 base and 4 bases, there was a span of 10 bases. Germline CDR1 is SGHRS and CDR2 is YFSETQ. The CDR3 sequence is 14 residues long. The CDR3 coding sequence is TGCGCCAGCAGCTTGAGGCTAGCCGCAGATACGCAGTATTTT. Translating gives CASSLRLAADTQYF.

The J gene is TRBJ2-3, the V gene TRBV3-1 (or the pseudogene TRBV3-2), with D possibly matching TRBD1 (6 bases). The CDR3 length is 14 residues. The germline V and J ends were trimmed by 1 base and 4 bases, with 9 bases remaining between them. CDR1 and CDR2 (germline): LGHDT, YNNKEL (reference sequence). CDR3 bases: TGTGCCAGCAGCCAAGGGTGGGGGCCAGATACGCAGTATTTT. It specifies CASSQGWGPDTQYF.

The V and J genes are TRBV10-2 and TRBJ2-7; D is perhaps TRBD2 (7 bases). Trimming left V 7 bases short and J 7 bases short, with 17 bases between. The length of the CDR3 is 13 residues. Germline V gene sequence: CDR1 WSHSY, CDR2 SAAADI. CDR3 bases: TGCGCCAGCAAGGGGGGGGCAGGACGGGAGCAGTACTTC. This translates into CASKGGAGREQYF.

The rearrangement uses TRBV27 and TRBJ2-6; 9 nucleotides align to TRBD1. J lost 4 bases, V lost 1 base, and 8 bases had no gene match. The CDR3 extends over 18 amino acids. Looked up from germline, CDR1 is MNHEY and CDR2 is SMNVEV (reference sequence). The CDR3 sequence: CASSLWGQGKSGANVLTF. The DNA for the CDR3 is TGTGCCAGCAGTTTATGGGGACAGGGTAAATCCGGGGCCAACGTCCTGACTTTC.

The genes are TRBV5-1 and TRBJ2-1; TRBD2 matches 9 bases. Germline trimming cut 2 bases from V and 2 bases from J; bases unmatched to any gene: 5. This CDR3 contains 16 residues. Germline CDR1 reads SGHRS; CDR2 reads YFSETQ. CDR3 DNA sequence: TGCGCCAGCAGCTTTGGCGCTAGCGGGGCCTACAATGAGCAGTTCTTC. Translation: CASSFGASGAYNEQFF.

CDR3 loop: CASSWSRVGGYTF. Written as DNA, the CDR3 is TGTGCCAGCAGTTGGAGCAGGGTGGGCGGCTACACCTTC. The V gene is TRBV6-5, the J gene TRBJ1-2; D may be TRBD1 (5 bases). The CDR3 totals 13 residues. V was shortened by 4 bases and J by 8 bases, with 14 bases between the two germline ends. Germline V CDR1 and CDR2: MNHEY, SVGAGI.

The rearrangement uses TRBV28 and TRBJ1-2; D is uncertain. The CDR3 is 15 amino acids. With 5 bases removed from V and 2 bases from J, the gap between germline ends came to 15 bases. In germline, CDR1 is MDHEN, CDR2 SYDVKM. This chain's CDR3 is CASSTAGTKNYGYTF. CDR3 in DNA: TGTGCCAGCAGTACGGCAGGTACGAAGAACTATGGCTACACCTTC.

V usage is TRBV5-1 and J usage is TRBJ2-3, with TRBD1 matching over 7 bases. With 6 bases clipped from V and 2 bases from J, the junction kept 9 bases outside the gene matches. Germline assignment: CDR1 SGHRS and CDR2 YFSETQ. This CDR3 is 15 amino acids long. The CDR3 protein is CASNLGQITTDTQYF. DNA for the CDR3: TGCGCCAGCAATCTGGGACAGATAACCACAGATACGCAGTATTTT.

V and J are TRBV28 and TRBJ1-2; TRBD1 matches at 7 bases. This CDR3 contains 12 residues. Germline CDR1 and CDR2: MDHEN and SYDVKM. V was pared by 10 bases and J by 1 base, with 3 bases of the junction left unmatched. CDR3 bases: TGTGCCACGGGACAGATTAACTATGGCTACACCTTC. Translation: CATGQINYGYTF.

The chain recombines TRBV30 with TRBJ1-5, with TRBD1 matching over 9 bases. Germline loops: CDR1 GTSNPN, CDR2 SVGIG (reference sequence). The CDR3 length is 14 residues. The junction had 4 bases not matched to a gene; V was cut back by 2 bases and J by 5 bases. The CDR3 DNA reads TGTGCCTGGAGTAGGGACAGGGAGGATCAGCCCCAGCATTTT. This gives the protein CAWSRDREDQPQHF.

This rearrangement joins TRBV2 to TRBJ2-5, with D maybe TRBD1 (5 bases). Deletions cut 4 bases from V and 5 bases from J, with 11 bases between. CDR1 is SNHLY, CDR2 FYNNEI, per germline. There are 13 residues in the CDR3. The CDR3 DNA is TGTGCCAGCAGTGTTGGACACACCGAGACCCAGTACTTC. Translation gives CASSVGHTETQYF.

This clone was seen a handful of times. The chain links TRBV21-1 to TRBJ2-7; TRBD1, the D gene given by the table, was not confirmed from the DNA. TRBV21-1 is termed a pseudogene. The CDR3 extends over 14 amino acids. This chain's CDR3 is CASSKGSGGAEQYV. The CDR3 DNA reads as TGTGCCAGCAGCAAAGGCTCAGGGGGCGCCGAGCAGTACGTC.

Only one count was recorded for this clone. The rearrangement uses TRBV6-6 and TRBJ2-3, with TRBD2 matching 8 bases. J gave up 0 bases and V 5 bases, and 4 bases lay outside the gene matches. The CDR3 spans 15 residues. Germline assignment: CDR1 MNHNY and CDR2 SVGAGI (reference sequence). In nucleotides, the CDR3 is TGTGCCAGCAGTCAAACTAGCGGAAGCACAGATACGCAGTATTTT. Amino acid sequence: CASSQTSGSTDTQYF.

This clone was seen only once. The V gene is TRBV28, the J gene TRBJ1-1, with 8 bases aligning to TRBD1. J was trimmed by 7 bases and V by 3 bases; bases with no gene match: 10. The CDR3 spans 15 residues. In germline, CDR1 is MDHEN, CDR2 SYDVKM. The CDR3 here is CASSLWTGNSGEAFF. Here the CDR3 DNA reads TGTGCCAGCAGTTTGTGGACAGGGAATAGTGGTGAAGCTTTCTTT.